The clone carrying this T cell receptor (beta chain) was seen more than once but under ten times. Treg sorting used a CD4+CD25+CD127-/low gate. Using its own MiXCR run on the 5' RACE reads, TCRdb lists one record per CDR3 protein. Among roughly 60,000 distinct CDR3 sequences listed, 26% were seen once. This CDR3 comprises 12 residues. The germline V gene has CDR1 LGHDT and CDR2 YNNKEL (reference sequence). The ends were cut back, 4 bases at V and 3 bases at J, with 6 bases in the middle. The receptor's source is a female donor with breast cancer. The chain uses TRBV3-1 and TRBJ1-1; D unclear. Input material: tumor-infiltrating Tregs sorted from the breast tumor. Here the CDR3 DNA reads TGTGCCAGCAGCCGGGGTGACACTGAAGCTTTCTTT. It is translated as CASSRGDTEAFF.